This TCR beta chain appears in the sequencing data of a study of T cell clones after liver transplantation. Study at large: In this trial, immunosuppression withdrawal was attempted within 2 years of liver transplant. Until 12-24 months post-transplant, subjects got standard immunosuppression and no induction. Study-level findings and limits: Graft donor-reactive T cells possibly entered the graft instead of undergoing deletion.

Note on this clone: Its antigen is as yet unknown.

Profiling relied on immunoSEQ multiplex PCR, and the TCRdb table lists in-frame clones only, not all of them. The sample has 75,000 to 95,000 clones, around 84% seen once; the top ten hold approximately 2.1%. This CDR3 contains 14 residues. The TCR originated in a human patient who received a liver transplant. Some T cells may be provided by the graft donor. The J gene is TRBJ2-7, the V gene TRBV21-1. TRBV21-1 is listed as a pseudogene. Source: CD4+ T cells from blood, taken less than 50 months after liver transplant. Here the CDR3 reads CASTDEGPTREQYF. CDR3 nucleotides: TGTGCCAGCACCGACGAGGGACCGACTCGCGAGCAGTACTTC.